The rows below give T cell receptor beta chains drawn from one sample of a study of blood T cell repertoires in COVID-19. TCRdb's copy holds only in-frame clones and misses some; the assay was immunoSEQ multiplex PCR. The table shows hundreds of thousands of clones, with 83% occurring only once. The sample was peripheral blood. These receptors were taken from a woman in her thirties or forties with active or convalescent COVID-19. The CDR3 runs from the conserved cysteine through the conserved F or W. Each record gives: V gene, CDR3 protein.

>TRBV28
CASSPGTATYSNQPQHF
>TRBV29-1
CSVEGQGNYGYTF
>TRBV2
CASNGLAERETQYF
>TRBV5-1
CASSSTGDFGNEQYF
>TRBV4-3
CASSQGHMETQYF
>TRBV27
CASSPWTFSYEQYF
>TRBV12-3/TRBV12-4
CASFQGNTIYF
>TRBV30
CAATGITRSYGYTF
>TRBV5-1
CASSLVVSSYNEQFF
>TRBV28
CASSSWTGLSKKLFF
>TRBV7-3
CASSLTLWENPSEQYF
>TRBV18
CASSLAPGTSGSFYNEQFF
>TRBV9
CASSVEAGGPSGETQYF
>TRBV5-4
CASSLGQRMDGYGYTF
>TRBV7-9
CASSRRGTDIQYF
>TRBV29-1
CSVAYQETQYF
>TRBV7-2
CASSPRGQGYGYTF
>TRBV5-4
CASSLVASGAEQYF
>TRBV13
CASSLRGQGNIQYF
>TRBV4-2
CASSQDDRGAGGYTF
>TRBV9
CASSPGGRSSGNTIYF
>TRBV6-5
CASSFGQGWHHGYTF
>TRBV5-6
CASSFGQGVTDTQYF
>TRBV11-3
CASSFNTQGANSPLHF
>TRBV11-2
CASSLVTGGVTGELFF
>TRBV6-5
CASSYSATFGGEKLFF
>TRBV5-1
CASSSTQANEQFF
>TRBV24-1
CATSDSDPLDRGKTEAFF
>TRBV7-3
CARHPGQRPYEQYF
>TRBV10-1
CASSEAGGRNEQFF